Listed below are T cell receptor beta chains from one sample, sequenced in a study of human T cells and chemical hapten exposure. TCRdb redid the calling of the RACE reads with MiXCR, one entry per CDR3 protein. The sample has around 100,000 distinct CDR3 sequences; roughly 11% are singletons. Sequencing was performed on whole blood, taken in connection with sensitization to the hapten diphenylcyclopropenone (DPC). The receptors here all came from a woman aged 40 to 50 with alopecia areata. Some clones in this sample may be carry-over from other donors' samples. The CDR3 runs from the conserved cysteine through the conserved F or W. A D gene is named only where the DNA matches it firmly. Some rows have no size entry. The others give once, few or many, or a class for an expanded clone.

j_call | cdr3_length | d_call | clone_size | v_call | cdr3_aa | cdr3_nt
TRBJ1-5 | 15 | NA | NA | TRBV28 | CASSLMGGSNQPQHF | TGTGCCAGCAGTTTGATGGGTGGTAGCAATCAGCCCCAGCATTTT
TRBJ2-3 | 15 | NA | few | TRBV20-1 | CSARVRERKADTQYF | TGCAGTGCTAGAGTGAGGGAGCGAAAGGCAGATACGCAGTATTTT
TRBJ1-5 | 13 | NA | few | TRBV6-1 | CASSADSLRPQHF | TGTGCCAGCAGTGCGGACAGTCTAAGGCCCCAGCATTTT
TRBJ2-7 | 13 | TRBD1 | many | TRBV7-2 | CASSPDRTYEQYF | TGTGCCAGCAGCCCGGACAGGACCTACGAGCAGTACTTC
TRBJ2-7 | 15 | TRBD2 | many | TRBV27 | CASSLTSGLAHEQYF | TGTGCCAGCAGTTTGACCTCCGGACTAGCGCACGAGCAGTACTTC
TRBJ2-5 | 16 | TRBD2 | few | TRBV3-1 | CASSRLAKRPQETQYF | TGTGCCAGCAGCCGACTAGCTAAGCGGCCTCAAGAGACCCAGTACTTC
TRBJ1-6 | 16 | NA | NA | TRBV14 | CASSQDRGYYNSPLHF | TGTGCCAGCAGCCAAGATCGAGGGTACTATAATTCACCCCTCCACTTT
TRBJ2-7 | 15 | TRBD1 | few | TRBV28 | CASRRTGGVSYEQYF | TGTGCCAGCAGAAGGACAGGGGGCGTCTCCTACGAGCAGTACTTC
TRBJ1-5 | 12 | NA | NA | TRBV3-1 | CASSLQAGPQHF | TGTGCCAGCAGCCTCCAGGCGGGGCCCCAGCATTTT
TRBJ1-3 | 14 | NA | few | TRBV29-1 | CSAGGVSTGNTIYF | TGCAGCGCTGGAGGGGTATCAACGGGAAACACCATATATTTT
TRBJ1-2 | 11 | TRBD1 | many | TRBV6-2/TRBV6-3 | CASSQGQLETF | TGTGCCAGCAGTCAGGGACAGTTGGAAACCTTC
TRBJ2-1 | 11 | NA | NA | TRBV28 | CASSLVGLQFF | TGTGCCAGCAGTTTAGTGGGACTCCAGTTCTTC
TRBJ1-3 | 13 | NA | few | TRBV20-1 | CSGASGGGNTIYF | TGCAGTGGGGCGTCGGGAGGAGGAAACACCATATATTTT
TRBJ1-2 | 14 | TRBD1 | few | TRBV7-2 | CASSLGQGVYGYTF | TGTGCCAGCAGCTTAGGACAGGGGGTCTATGGCTACACCTTC
TRBJ2-7 | 16 | TRBD2 | few | TRBV6-6 | CASSPLAGGLSYEQYF | TGTGCCAGCAGCCCACTAGCGGGGGGGCTCTCCTACGAGCAGTACTTC
TRBJ2-1 | 15 | TRBD2 | many | TRBV11-2 | CASSLALAGYNEQFF | TGTGCCAGCAGCTTAGCACTAGCGGGGTACAATGAGCAGTTCTTC
TRBJ2-4 | 15 | NA | NA | TRBV4-3 | CASSQQAGAKNIQYF | TGCGCCAGCAGCCAACAGGCAGGAGCCAAAAACATTCAGTACTTC
TRBJ1-2 | 13 | NA | few | TRBV15 | CATSRDRSGGYTF | TGTGCCACCAGCAGAGACAGGTCAGGTGGCTACACCTTC
TRBJ2-1 | 17 | TRBD2 | NA | TRBV4-3 | CASSRELAGGGRDEQFF | TGCGCCAGCAGCCGTGAACTAGCGGGAGGAGGTCGCGATGAGCAGTTCTTC
TRBJ2-7 | 14 | TRBD2 | many | TRBV28 | CASSLTSGFYEQYF | TGTGCCAGCAGTCTGACTAGCGGTTTCTACGAGCAGTACTTC
TRBJ2-7 | 17 | TRBD2 | many | TRBV6-2/TRBV6-3 | CASSRTSGGVVDYEQYF | TGTGCCAGCAGTAGGACTAGCGGGGGAGTCGTGGACTACGAGCAGTACTTC
TRBJ1-6 | 12 | NA | NA | TRBV7-9 | CASSFGGEIIHF | TGTGCCAGCAGCTTCGGGGGCGAGATAATACACTTT
TRBJ1-1 | 13 | NA | NA | TRBV7-9 | CASSPGQHTEAFF | TGTGCCAGCAGCCCCGGACAGCACACTGAAGCTTTCTTT
TRBJ2-1 | 16 | TRBD2 | many | TRBV11-2 | CASSSRTSGLYNEQFF | TGTGCCAGCAGCTCCCGGACTAGCGGGCTTTACAATGAGCAGTTCTTC
TRBJ1-5 | 12 | NA | few | TRBV28 | CASGLPGRAQHF | TGTGCCAGCGGTCTCCCCGGCAGGGCCCAGCATTTT
TRBJ2-6 | 16 | TRBD1 | NA | TRBV6-5 | CASRRTGVSGANVLTF | TGTGCCAGCAGACGGACAGGGGTCTCTGGGGCCAACGTCCTGACTTTC
TRBJ2-1 | 14 | TRBD2 | NA | TRBV7-6 | CASSPGTSSNEQFF | TGTGCCAGCAGCCCCGGGACTAGCAGTAATGAGCAGTTCTTC
TRBJ1-6 | 14 | NA | NA | TRBV18 | CASSPNSDNSPLHF | TGTGCCAGCTCACCCAACTCAGATAATTCACCCCTCCACTTT
TRBJ1-1 | 16 | NA | NA | TRBV6-6 | CASSYGAGLQNTEAFF | TGTGCCAGCAGTTACGGCGCGGGGCTTCAGAACACTGAAGCTTTCTTT
TRBJ2-3 | 13 | NA | NA | TRBV29-1 | CSVESGDTDTQYF | TGCAGCGTTGAATCGGGGGACACAGATACGCAGTATTTT
TRBJ2-3 | 18 | TRBD2 | NA | TRBV27 | CASSLLLAGGLNTDTQYF | TGTGCCAGCAGTTTACTCCTAGCGGGGGGGTTGAACACAGATACGCAGTATTTT
TRBJ2-2 | 11 | NA | many | TRBV3-1 | CASSRTGELFF | TGTGCCAGCAGCCGGACCGGGGAGCTGTTTTTT
TRBJ2-1 | 19 | TRBD2 | many | TRBV6-2/TRBV6-3 | CASSLTGLAGPSSYNEQFF | TGTGCCAGCAGTTTAACCGGACTAGCGGGGCCTTCCTCCTACAATGAGCAGTTCTTC
TRBJ2-3 | 16 | NA | few | TRBV12-5 | CASGLVMSGSTDTQYF | TGTGCTAGTGGTTTGGTAATGAGCGGGAGCACAGATACGCAGTATTTT
TRBJ1-1 | 13 | NA | many | TRBV20-1 | CSARVLDSPEAFF | TGCAGTGCTAGAGTTTTGGACAGCCCTGAAGCTTTCTTT
TRBJ1-1 | 13 | TRBD1 | many | TRBV5-1 | CASSSGDSPEAFF | TGCGCCAGCAGCTCAGGGGACAGCCCTGAAGCTTTCTTT